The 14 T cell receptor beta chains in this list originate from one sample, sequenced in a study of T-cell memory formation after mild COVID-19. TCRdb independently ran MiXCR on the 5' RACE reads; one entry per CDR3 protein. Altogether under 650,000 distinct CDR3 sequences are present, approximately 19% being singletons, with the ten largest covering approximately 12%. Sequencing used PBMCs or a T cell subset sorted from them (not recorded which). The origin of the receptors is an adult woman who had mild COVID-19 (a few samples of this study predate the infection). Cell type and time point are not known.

The CDR3: CASSRGQVGVGEQYF. The CDR3 nucleotides read TGTGCCAGCAGCAGAGGACAGGTTGGGGTGGGGGAGCAGTACTTC. The V call is TRBV5-6, the J call TRBJ2-7; 7 nucleotides agree with TRBD1. V trimming: 4 bases; J trimming: 7 bases; junction bases outside the gene matches: 14. Germline V gene data show CDR1 as SGHDT and CDR2 as YYEEEE. The CDR3 contains 15 residues.

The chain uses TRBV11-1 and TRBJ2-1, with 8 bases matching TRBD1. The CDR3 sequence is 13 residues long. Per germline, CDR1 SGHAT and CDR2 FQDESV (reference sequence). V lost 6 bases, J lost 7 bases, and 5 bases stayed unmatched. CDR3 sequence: CASRSTGVNEQFF. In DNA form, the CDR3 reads TGTGCCAGCAGATCGACAGGGGTTAATGAGCAGTTCTTC. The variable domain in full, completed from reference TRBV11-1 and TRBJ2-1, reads EAEVAQSPRYKITEKSQAVAFWCDPISGHATLYWYRQILGQGPELLVQFQDESVVDDSQLPKDRFSAERLKGVDSTLKIQPAELGDSAMYLCASRSTGVNEQFFGPGTRLTVL.

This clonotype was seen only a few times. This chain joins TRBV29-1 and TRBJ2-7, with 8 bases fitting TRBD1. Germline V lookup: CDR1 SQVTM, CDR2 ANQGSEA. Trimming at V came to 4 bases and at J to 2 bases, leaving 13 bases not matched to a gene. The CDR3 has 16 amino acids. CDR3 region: CSVAEIPGQAPYEQYF. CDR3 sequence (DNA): TGCAGCGTTGCCGAGATCCCGGGACAGGCGCCCTACGAGCAGTACTTC.

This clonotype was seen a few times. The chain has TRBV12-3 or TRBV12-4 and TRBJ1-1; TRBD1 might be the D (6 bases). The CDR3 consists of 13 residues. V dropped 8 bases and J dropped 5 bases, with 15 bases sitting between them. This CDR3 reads CASLDQGYTEAFF. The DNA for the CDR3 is TGTGCCAGCTTAGATCAGGGGTATACTGAAGCTTTCTTT.

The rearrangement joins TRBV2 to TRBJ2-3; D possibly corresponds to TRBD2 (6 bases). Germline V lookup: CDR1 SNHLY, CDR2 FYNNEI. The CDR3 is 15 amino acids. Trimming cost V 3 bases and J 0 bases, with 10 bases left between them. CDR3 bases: TGTGCCAGCAGTGAGGGAGGAGTTAGCACAGATACGCAGTATTTT. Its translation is CASSEGGVSTDTQYF.

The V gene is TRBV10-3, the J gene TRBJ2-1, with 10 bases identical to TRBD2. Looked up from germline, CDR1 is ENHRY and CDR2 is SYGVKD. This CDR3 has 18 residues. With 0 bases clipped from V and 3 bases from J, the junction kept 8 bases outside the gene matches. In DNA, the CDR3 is TGTGCCATCAGTGAGTCGTTGTTAGCGGGAGGTTACTACAATGAGCAGTTCTTC. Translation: CAISESLLAGGYYNEQFF.

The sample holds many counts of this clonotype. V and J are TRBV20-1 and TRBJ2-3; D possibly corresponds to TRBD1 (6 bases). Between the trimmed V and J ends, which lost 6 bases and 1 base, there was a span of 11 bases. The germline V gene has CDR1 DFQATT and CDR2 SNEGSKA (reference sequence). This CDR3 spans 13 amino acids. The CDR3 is CSALDRRTDTQYF. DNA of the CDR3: TGCAGTGCCCTGGACAGACGCACAGATACGCAGTATTTT.

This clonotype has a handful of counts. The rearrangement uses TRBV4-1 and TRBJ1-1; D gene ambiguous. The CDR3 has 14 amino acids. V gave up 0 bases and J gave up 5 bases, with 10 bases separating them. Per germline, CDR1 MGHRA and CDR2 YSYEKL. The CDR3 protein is CASSQDPMVTEAFF. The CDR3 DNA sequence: TGCGCCAGCAGCCAAGACCCCATGGTGACTGAAGCTTTCTTT.

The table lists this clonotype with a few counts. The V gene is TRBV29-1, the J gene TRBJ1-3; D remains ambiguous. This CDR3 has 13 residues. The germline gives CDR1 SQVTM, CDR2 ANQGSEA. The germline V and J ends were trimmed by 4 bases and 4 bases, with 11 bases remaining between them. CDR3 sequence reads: CSVVVGKGNTIYF. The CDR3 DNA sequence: TGCAGCGTTGTTGTGGGGAAAGGAAACACCATATATTTT.

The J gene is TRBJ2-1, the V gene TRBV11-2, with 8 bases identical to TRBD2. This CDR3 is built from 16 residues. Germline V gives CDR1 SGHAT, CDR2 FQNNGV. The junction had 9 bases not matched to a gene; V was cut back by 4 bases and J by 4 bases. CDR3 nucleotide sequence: TGTGCCAGCAGCTCCGGAACCGGGAGGGCTTACAATGAGCAGTTCTTC. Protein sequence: CASSSGTGRAYNEQFF.

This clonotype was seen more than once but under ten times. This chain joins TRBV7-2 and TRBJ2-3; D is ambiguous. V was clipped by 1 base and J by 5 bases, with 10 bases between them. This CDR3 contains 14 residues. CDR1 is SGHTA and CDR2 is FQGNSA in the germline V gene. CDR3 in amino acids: CASSLVLVGDTQYF. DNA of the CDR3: TGTGCCAGCAGCTTAGTTTTGGTTGGAGATACGCAGTATTTT.

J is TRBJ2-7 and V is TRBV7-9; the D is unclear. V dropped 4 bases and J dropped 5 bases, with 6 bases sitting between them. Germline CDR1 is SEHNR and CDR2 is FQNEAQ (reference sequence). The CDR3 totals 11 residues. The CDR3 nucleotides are TGTGCCAGCAGCTCTACCGACGAGCAGTACTTC. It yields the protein CASSSTDEQYF. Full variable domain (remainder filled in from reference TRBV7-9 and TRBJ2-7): DTGVSQNPRHKITKRGQNVTFRCDPISEHNRLYWYRQTLGQGPEFLTYFQNEAQLEKSRLLSDRFSAERPKGSFSTLEIQRTEQGDSAMYLCASSSTDEQYFGPGTRLTVT.

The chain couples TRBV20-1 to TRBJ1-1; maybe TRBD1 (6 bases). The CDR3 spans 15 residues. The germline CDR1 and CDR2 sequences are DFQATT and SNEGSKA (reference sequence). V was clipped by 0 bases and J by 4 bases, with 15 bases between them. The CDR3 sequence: CSARDYGGGLTEAFF. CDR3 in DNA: TGCAGTGCTAGAGACTACGGGGGGGGCCTCACTGAAGCTTTCTTT.

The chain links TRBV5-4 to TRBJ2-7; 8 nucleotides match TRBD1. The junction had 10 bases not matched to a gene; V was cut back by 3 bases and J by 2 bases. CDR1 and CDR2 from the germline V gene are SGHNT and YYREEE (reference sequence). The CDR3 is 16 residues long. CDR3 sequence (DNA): TGTGCCAGCAGCTCATCGGGCGGACAGGGTACCTACGAGCAGTACTTC. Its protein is CASSSSGGQGTYEQYF.